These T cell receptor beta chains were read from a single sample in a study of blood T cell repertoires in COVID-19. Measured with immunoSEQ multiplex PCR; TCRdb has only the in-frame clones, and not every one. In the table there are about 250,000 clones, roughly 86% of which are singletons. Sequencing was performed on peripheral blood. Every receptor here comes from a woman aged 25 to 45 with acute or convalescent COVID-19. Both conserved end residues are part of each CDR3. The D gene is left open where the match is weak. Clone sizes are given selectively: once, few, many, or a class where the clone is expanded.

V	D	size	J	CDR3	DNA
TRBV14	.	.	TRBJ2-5	CASSAQVTQYF	TGTGCCAGCAGCGCCCAGGTCACCCAGTACTTC
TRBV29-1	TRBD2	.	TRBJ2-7	CSVEDLWREGRYEQYF	TGCAGCGTTGAAGATCTGTGGCGGGAGGGCCGTTACGAGCAGTACTTC
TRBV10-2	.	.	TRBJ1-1	CASSVAGWTEAFF	TGCGCCAGCAGCGTTGCGGGGTGGACTGAAGCTTTCTTT
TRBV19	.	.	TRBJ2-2	CASSMRGGRKTGELFF	TGTGCCAGTAGTATGCGGGGCGGCCGGAAGACCGGGGAGCTGTTTTTT
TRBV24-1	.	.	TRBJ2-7	CATSDLMGAGMDEQYF	TGTGCCACCAGTGATTTGATGGGTGCGGGAATGGACGAGCAGTACTTC
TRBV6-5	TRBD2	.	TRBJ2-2	CASRLAVVGELFF	TGTGCCAGTAGACTAGCGGTGGTCGGGGAGCTGTTTTTT
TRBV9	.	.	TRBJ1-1	CASSVTGFMNTEAFF	TGTGCCAGCAGCGTAACAGGGTTTATGAACACTGAAGCTTTCTTT
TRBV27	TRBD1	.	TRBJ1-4	CASSRDRGLNEKLFF	TGTGCCAGCAGCCGTGACAGGGGACTTAATGAAAAACTGTTTTTT
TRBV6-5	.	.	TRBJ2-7	CASRKWGQSSYEQYF	TGTGCCAGCAGAAAGTGGGGCCAGAGCTCCTACGAGCAGTACTTC
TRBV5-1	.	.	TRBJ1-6	CASSSNTGSNSPLHF	TGCGCCAGCAGCTCTAACACAGGGTCCAATTCACCCCTCCACTTT
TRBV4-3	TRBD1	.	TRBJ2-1	CASSLTDRAPNEQFF	TGCGCCAGCAGCCTCACTGACAGGGCCCCCAATGAGCAGTTCTTC
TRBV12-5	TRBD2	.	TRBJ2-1	CASGSGTSGRAFEQFF	TGTGCTAGTGGTTCCGGGACTAGCGGGAGGGCCTTCGAGCAGTTCTTC
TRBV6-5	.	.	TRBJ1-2	CASSYGQISGYTF	TGTGCCAGCAGTTACGGGCAAATCAGTGGCTACACCTTC
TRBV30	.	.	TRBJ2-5	CACHGGKETQYF	TGTGCCTGCCACGGAGGAAAAGAGACCCAGTACTTC
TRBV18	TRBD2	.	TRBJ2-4	CASSPLAGGIAKNIQYF	TGTGCCAGCTCACCACTAGCGGGAGGAATAGCCAAAAACATTCAGTACTTC
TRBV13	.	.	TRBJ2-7	CASSFQGYEQYF	TGTGCCAGCAGCTTCCAGGGCTACGAGCAGTACTTC
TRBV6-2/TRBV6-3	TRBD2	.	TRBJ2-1	CASSYEASGRNSYNEQFF	TGTGCCAGCAGTTACGAGGCTAGCGGGAGGAACTCCTACAATGAGCAGTTCTTC
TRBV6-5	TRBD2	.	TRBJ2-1	CASSYSSSGIGEQFF	TGTGCCAGCAGTTACTCATCTAGCGGGATCGGCGAGCAGTTCTTC
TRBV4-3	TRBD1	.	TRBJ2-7	CASSLAGADRSYEQYF	TGCGCCAGCAGCCTGGCTGGGGCGGACAGGTCCTACGAGCAGTACTTC
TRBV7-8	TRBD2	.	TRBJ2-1	CASSLAVSSGRGSYNEQFF	TGTGCCAGCAGCTTAGCGGTATCTAGCGGGAGGGGGTCCTACAATGAGCAGTTCTTC
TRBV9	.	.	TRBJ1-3	CASSVAGAGAPSDGNTIYF	TGTGCCAGCAGCGTAGCCGGAGCTGGGGCCCCTTCGGATGGAAACACCATATATTTT
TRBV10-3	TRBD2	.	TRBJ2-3	CAISESLAGLLSTDTQYF	TGTGCCATCAGTGAGTCTCTAGCGGGGCTCCTTAGCACAGATACGCAGTATTTT
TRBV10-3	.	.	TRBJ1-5	CAISESFRNSNQPQHF	TGTGCCATCAGTGAGTCTTTCAGAAATAGCAATCAGCCCCAGCATTTT
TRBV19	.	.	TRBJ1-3	CASSQGRGGNTIYF	TGTGCCAGTAGTCAGGGCAGGGGTGGAAACACCATATATTTT
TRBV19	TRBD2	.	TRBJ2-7	CASRISHSRTGLASEQYF	TGTGCCAGTAGAATATCCCACTCCCGTACGGGACTAGCTTCTGAGCAGTACTTC
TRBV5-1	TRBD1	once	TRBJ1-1	CASSLWDSPNTEAFF	TGCGCCAGCAGCTTATGGGACAGCCCGAACACTGAAGCTTTCTTT
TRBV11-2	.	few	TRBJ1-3	CASSQDRTTGNTIYF	TGTGCCAGCAGCCAGGACAGAACCACTGGAAACACCATATATTTT
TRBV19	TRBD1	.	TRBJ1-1	CATRTGGADTEAFF	TGTGCCACGAGGACAGGGGGCGCCGACACTGAAGCTTTCTTT
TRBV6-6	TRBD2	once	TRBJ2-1	CASASGSYNEQFF	TGTGCCAGCGCTAGCGGGAGCTACAATGAGCAGTTCTTC
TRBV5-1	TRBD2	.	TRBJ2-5	CASSGRTSGYQETQYF	TGCGCCAGCAGCGGAAGGACTAGCGGATACCAAGAGACCCAGTACTTC
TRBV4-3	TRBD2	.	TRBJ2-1	CASSQEGSSGSLFYNEQFF	TGCGCCAGCAGCCAAGAAGGTTCTAGCGGGAGCCTATTCTACAATGAGCAGTTCTTC
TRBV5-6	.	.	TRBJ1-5	CASSLVRSNQPQHF	TGTGCCAGCAGCTTGGTCCGTAGCAATCAGCCCCAGCATTTT
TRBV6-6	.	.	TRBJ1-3	CASSPVGAGNTIYF	TGTGCCAGCAGTCCCGTAGGGGCTGGAAACACCATATATTTT
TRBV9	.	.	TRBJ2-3	CASSAERGGLPDTQYF	TGTGCCAGCAGCGCCGAGAGGGGGGGTCTACCAGATACGCAGTATTTT
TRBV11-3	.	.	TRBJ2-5	CASSHGGLETQYF	TGTGCCAGCAGCCATGGGGGGTTGGAGACCCAGTACTTC
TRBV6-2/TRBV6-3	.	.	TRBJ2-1	CASSYSQGMVNEQFF	TGTGCCAGCAGTTACTCCCAGGGGATGGTAAATGAGCAGTTCTTC
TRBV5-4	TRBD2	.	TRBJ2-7	CASSPTSGRVIRNEQYF	TGTGCCAGCAGCCCGACTAGCGGGAGAGTCATTAGAAACGAGCAGTACTTC